Below, one TCR beta chain is given with its context. Original processing notes: It was from reference gene primer amplification that nucleated cell counts were estimated. The repertoire was sequenced with immunoSEQ multiplex PCR; TCRdb's copy has only in-frame clones and lacks some. The DNA was the basis for D and trimming; V, J and clone size are from that table. The sample holds almost 400,000 clones, roughly nine tenths seen once. The CDR3 consists of 13 residues. Germline assignment: CDR1 SEHNR and CDR2 FQNEAQ (reference sequence). Losses at the gene ends were 4 bases for V and 9 bases for J; bases not matched to a gene: 2. Clinical history reported by participants formed the basis on which cohorts were assigned. This entry is derived from a study of blood T cell repertoires in COVID-19.

This receptor was taken from a woman aged 25 to 39 who had recovered from COVID-19. The genes are TRBV7-9 and TRBJ2-3, with 12 bases that match TRBD2. The sequenced sample consisted of PBMCs or T cells enriched from blood (not recorded which). The CDR3 coding sequence is TGTGCCAGCAGCTCGGGACTAGCGGGCACGCAGTATTTT. It codes for CASSSGLAGTQYF.